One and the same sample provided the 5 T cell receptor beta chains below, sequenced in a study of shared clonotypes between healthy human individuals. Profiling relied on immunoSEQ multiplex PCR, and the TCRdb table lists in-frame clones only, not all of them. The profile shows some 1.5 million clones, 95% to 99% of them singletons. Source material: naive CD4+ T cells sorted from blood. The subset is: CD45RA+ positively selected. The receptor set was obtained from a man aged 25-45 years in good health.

CDR3 DNA sequence: TGTGCCAGCAGTTTAGCGGGAGGGAGGATCGATACGCAGTATTTT. Translating it yields CASSLAGGRIDTQYF. The rearrangement links TRBV28 to TRBJ2-3; TRBD2 matches 9 bases. CDR3 length equals 15 residues. V was clipped by 2 bases and J by 6 bases; unmatched bases: 6. In germline, CDR1 is MDHEN, CDR2 SYDVKM.

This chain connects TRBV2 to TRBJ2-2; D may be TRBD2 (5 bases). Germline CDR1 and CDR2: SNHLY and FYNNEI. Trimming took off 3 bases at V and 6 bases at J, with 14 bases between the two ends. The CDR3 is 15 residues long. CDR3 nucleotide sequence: TGTGCCAGCAGTGACCAAGGGAGAAGGGCCGGGGAGCTGTTTTTT. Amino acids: CASSDQGRRAGELFF.

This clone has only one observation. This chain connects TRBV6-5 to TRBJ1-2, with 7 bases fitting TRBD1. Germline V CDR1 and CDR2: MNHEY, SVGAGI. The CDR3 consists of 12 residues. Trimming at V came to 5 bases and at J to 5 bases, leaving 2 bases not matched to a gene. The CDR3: CASSHRGYGYTF. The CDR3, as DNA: TGTGCCAGCAGTCACAGGGGATATGGCTACACCTTC.

CDR3 amino acids: CAWSVRRTGRQPQHF. The CDR3, as DNA: TGTGCCTGGAGTGTACGCCGGACAGGGCGCCAGCCCCAGCATTTT. The rearrangement links TRBV30 to TRBJ1-5, with TRBD1 matching over 8 bases. CDR1 GTSNPN and CDR2 SVGIG come from the germline V gene (reference sequence). With V trimmed by 0 bases and J by 7 bases, 8 bases remained unmatched. CDR3 length equals 15 residues. The whole variable domain, filled in from reference TRBV30 and TRBJ1-5, reads SQTIHQWPATLVQPVGSPLSLECTVEGTSNPNLYWYRQAAGRGLQLLFYSVGIGQISSEVPQNLSASRPQDRQFILSSKKLLLSDSGFYLCAWSVRRTGRQPQHFGDGTRLSIL.

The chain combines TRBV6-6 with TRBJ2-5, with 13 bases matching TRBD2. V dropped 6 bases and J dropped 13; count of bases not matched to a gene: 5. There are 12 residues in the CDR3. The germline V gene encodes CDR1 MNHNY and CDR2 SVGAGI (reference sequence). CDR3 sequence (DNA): TGTGCCAGCAGCCAAAGGACTAGCGGGAGGTACTTC. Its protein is CASSQRTSGRYF.